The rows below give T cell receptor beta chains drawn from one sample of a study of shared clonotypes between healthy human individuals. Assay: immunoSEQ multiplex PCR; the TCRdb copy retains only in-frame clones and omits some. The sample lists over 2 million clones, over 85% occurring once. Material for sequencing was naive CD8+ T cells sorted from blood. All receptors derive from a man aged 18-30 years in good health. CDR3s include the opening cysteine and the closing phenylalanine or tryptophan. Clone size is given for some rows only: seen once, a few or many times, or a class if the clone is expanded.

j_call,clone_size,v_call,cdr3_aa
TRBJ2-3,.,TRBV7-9,CASSPQSGETDTQYF
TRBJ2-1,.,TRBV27,CASSPRYNEQFF
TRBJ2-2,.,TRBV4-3,CASSQEPGQDTGELFF
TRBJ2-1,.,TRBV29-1,CSVSSRDRAGNEQFF
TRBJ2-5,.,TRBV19,CASSSYGETQYF
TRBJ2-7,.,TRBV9,CASSASGTSGSSYEQYF
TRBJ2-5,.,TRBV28,CASSSEGEQYF
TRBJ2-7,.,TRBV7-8,CASSLETGRQYF
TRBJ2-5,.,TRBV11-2,CASSGRGRVETQYF
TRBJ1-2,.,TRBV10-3,CAISDISYGYTF
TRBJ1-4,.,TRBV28,CASSFPNLEKLFF
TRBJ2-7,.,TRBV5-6,CASSLAGGGTYEQYF
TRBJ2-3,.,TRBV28,CASAHRGLPDTQYF
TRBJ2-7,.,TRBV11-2,CASSLEAGGLYEQYF
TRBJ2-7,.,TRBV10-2,CASSEPGGPVHEQYF
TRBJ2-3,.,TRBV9,CASSERGPPDTQYF
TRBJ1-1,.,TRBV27,CASSQGQGGVTEAFF
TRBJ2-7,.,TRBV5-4,CASSPELAGSYEQYF
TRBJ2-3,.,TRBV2,CASSEPQSTDTQYF
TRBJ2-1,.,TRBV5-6,CASCGGFLPYNEQFF
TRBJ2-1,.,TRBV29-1,CSVTSGGYNEQFF
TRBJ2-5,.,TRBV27,CASTLSGGAGETQYF
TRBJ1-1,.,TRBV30,CAWGTGGTEAFF
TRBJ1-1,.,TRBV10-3,CAIRGPPGDTNTEAFF
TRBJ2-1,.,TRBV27,CASSYTGGNEQFF
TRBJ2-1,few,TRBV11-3,CASSSQGSHYNEQFF
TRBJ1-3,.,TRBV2,CASIPQGGNTIYF
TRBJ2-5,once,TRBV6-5,CASSYTPGAQETQYF
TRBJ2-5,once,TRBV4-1,CASSQDLSGGAGETQYF
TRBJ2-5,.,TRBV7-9,CASSFAETQYF
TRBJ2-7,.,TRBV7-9,CASSSWTSGRIHEQYF
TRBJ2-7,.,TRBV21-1,CADRDRGLNDYEQYF
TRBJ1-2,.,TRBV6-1,CASSEGVMVSDYGYTF
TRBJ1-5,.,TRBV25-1,CASSDGPQDYSNQPQHF
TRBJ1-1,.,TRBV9,CASSVGQELEAFF
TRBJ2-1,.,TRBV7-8,CASSSGLAGGDSYNEQFF
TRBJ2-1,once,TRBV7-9,CASSLAVGLSYNEQFF
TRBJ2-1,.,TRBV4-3,CASSPLPSAGNSYNEQFF
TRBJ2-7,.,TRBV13,CASKMGGAYEQYF
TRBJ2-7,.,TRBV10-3,CAISLNTLGHLTYEQYF
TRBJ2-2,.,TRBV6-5,CASSEGRTAGELFF
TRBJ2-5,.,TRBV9,CASSVKGLGEETQYF
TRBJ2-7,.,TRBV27,CASSPRTGGAERSYEQYF
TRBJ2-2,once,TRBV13,CASSSSSLGGELFF
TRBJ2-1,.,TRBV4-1,CASSQGVFNEQFF
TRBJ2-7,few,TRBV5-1,CASSAGTGAYEQYF
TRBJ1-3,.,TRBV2,CASSGQGNTIYF
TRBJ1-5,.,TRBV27,CASRQGAQPQHF